What follows are 21 T cell receptor beta chains derived from one specimen sequenced in a study of early T cells in non-severe SARS-CoV-2 infection (dated by TCRdb to 2020 to 2023). Library method: 5' RACE. TCRdb names NextSeq 500 as the instrument used. TCRdb cleaned the public reads at Q25 with fastp, built clones with MiXCR and kept in-frame beta chains. When rows share a CDR3 protein, they turn into one entry using the most common DNA and genes. Recorded for this sample are roughly 72,000 distinct CDR3 sequences; about 13% of them occurred a single time. The ten largest clonotypes hold about 1.1% of the sample. Sequenced: whole blood. These receptors all stem from an adult who was a healthcare worker with PCR-confirmed SARS-CoV-2 infection or an uninfected control (not recorded which).

This chain connects TRBV6-1 to TRBJ1-1; possibly TRBD1 for D (5 bases). V was pared by 3 bases and J by 4 bases, with 12 bases between. The CDR3 is 14 amino acids. Germline-derived CDR1 and CDR2 are MNHNS and SASEGT. The CDR3 loop is CASSELFQGTEAFF. The CDR3 bases are TGTGCCAGCAGTGAGTTGTTTCAGGGCACTGAAGCTTTCTTT.

This clonotype was recorded many times. The rearrangement uses TRBV28 and TRBJ1-1; 7 nucleotides line up with TRBD1. Germline assignment: CDR1 MDHEN and CDR2 SYDVKM. V was pared by 10 bases and J by 0 bases, with 5 bases of the junction left unmatched. This CDR3 is built from 13 residues. Written as DNA, the CDR3 is TGTGCCACCTCAGGGGGGGTGAACACTGAAGCTTTCTTT. It yields the protein CATSGGVNTEAFF.

This clonotype was observed a handful of times. This chain links TRBV24-1 with TRBJ2-1, with D perhaps assigned TRBD1 or TRBD2 (5 bases each). Trimming pared 7 bases from V and 7 bases from J, leaving 10 bases between. Germline V gives CDR1 KGHDR, CDR2 SFDVKD. The CDR3 length is 12 residues. CDR3 region: CATRGTTNEQFF. The CDR3 coding sequence is TGTGCCACCAGGGGGACGACGAATGAGCAGTTCTTC.

This clonotype was observed a few times. The CDR3 is CASSSGTSGPPYEQYF. CDR3 nucleotide sequence: TGTGCCAGCAGCTCCGGGACTAGCGGACCTCCCTACGAGCAGTACTTC. The V and J genes are TRBV11-2 and TRBJ2-7, with 11 positions matching TRBD2. There are 16 residues in the CDR3. Germline values: CDR1 SGHAT, CDR2 FQNNGV. Trimming removed 4 bases from V and 2 bases from J; junction bases left unmatched: 7.

This chain connects TRBV18 to TRBJ2-3, with no clear D. Germline CDR1 KGHSH, CDR2 LQKENI. With 4 bases removed from V and 0 bases from J, the gap between germline ends came to 8 bases. This CDR3 region has 14 residues. The CDR3, as DNA: TGTGCCAGCTCACTTCAGCCTAGCACAGATACGCAGTATTTT. This codes for CASSLQPSTDTQYF.

This chain joins TRBV25-1 and TRBJ2-7, with a tentative D call TRBD1 (6 bases). CDR3 size: 14 residues. V was trimmed by 2 bases and J by 5 bases, leaving 13 bases between them. Germline values: CDR1 MGHDK, CDR2 SYGVNS. CDR3 coding DNA: TGTGCCAGCAGTGAAACTGTAACAGGGAACGAGCAGTACTTC. This translates into CASSETVTGNEQYF.

V and J are TRBV12-5 and TRBJ2-3; TRBD2 is a possible D gene (5 bases). V dropped 0 bases and J dropped 2 bases, with 15 bases sitting between them. The germline gives CDR1 LGHNT, CDR2 FRNRAP. The CDR3 loop spans 17 amino acids. The CDR3 spells CASGLVVLSGITDTQYF. Written as DNA, the CDR3 is TGTGCTAGTGGTTTGGTAGTTTTATCGGGAATCACAGATACGCAGTATTTT.

This clonotype was seen at least ten times. V is TRBV28 and J is TRBJ2-5; 8 nucleotides match TRBD2. Per the germline V gene, CDR1 is MDHEN and CDR2 is SYDVKM. The length of the CDR3 is 15 residues. V was clipped by 5 bases and J by 4 bases; unmatched bases: 9. The CDR3 is CASSPSTLAAETQYF. The DNA of the CDR3 is TGTGCCAGCAGTCCGTCGACACTAGCGGCAGAGACCCAGTACTTC.

The V gene is TRBV12-3 or TRBV12-4, the J gene TRBJ1-2; D ambiguous. The length of the CDR3 is 14 residues. V was cut by 3 bases and J by 5 bases, with 13 bases left in between. This CDR3 reads CASSFGRTDYGYTF. CDR3 bases: TGTGCCAGCAGTTTCGGGCGTACGGATTATGGCTACACCTTC.

This clonotype was found a few times. J is TRBJ2-2 and V is TRBV29-1; possible D gene TRBD1, 5 bases. Trimming pared 7 bases from V and 3 bases from J, leaving 18 bases between. CDR1 is SQVTM, CDR2 ANQGSEA, per germline. The CDR3 is 15 residues long. The chain's CDR3 is CSAPQQAAYTGELFF. The CDR3 nucleotides are TGCAGCGCTCCTCAACAGGCAGCGTACACCGGGGAGCTGTTTTTT.

This clonotype was counted ten times or more. This sequence joins TRBV7-9 and TRBJ2-7, with D possibly being TRBD2 (5 bases). CDR3 length: 14 residues. The germline V and J ends were trimmed by 5 bases and 4 bases, with 15 bases remaining between them. Germline CDR1 SEHNR, CDR2 FQNEAQ (reference sequence). The CDR3 DNA reads TGTGCCAGCAGCCCCATCGGACTGGATTACGAGCAGTACTTC. Its translation is CASSPIGLDYEQYF.

This clonotype has at least ten counts. V is TRBV20-1 and J is TRBJ1-1, with 7 nucleotides matching TRBD1. The trim removed 6 bases at V and 0 bases at J, leaving 4 bases unmatched. Germline-derived CDR1 and CDR2 are DFQATT and SNEGSKA (reference sequence). CDR3 size: 13 residues. For the CDR3, the DNA is TGCAGTGCCCGGGACAGTATGAACACTGAAGCTTTCTTT. Its translation: CSARDSMNTEAFF.

Ten or more counts support this clonotype. The gene calls are TRBV11-2 and TRBJ2-2, with 8 positions matching TRBD2. V shed 5 bases, J shed 6 bases, and the junction held 8 bases outside the gene matches. The germline V gene encodes CDR1 SGHAT and CDR2 FQNNGV. The CDR3 is 15 amino acids. CDR3 sequence reads: CASSREGLEAGELFF. CDR3 in DNA: TGTGCCAGCAGCCGAGAGGGACTAGAGGCCGGGGAGCTGTTTTTT.

This clonotype has a handful of counts. The V call is TRBV6-2 or TRBV6-3, the J call TRBJ2-7; the match to TRBD1 covers 7 bases. Trimming cost V 6 bases and J 2 bases; bases outside gene matches: 10. This CDR3 contains 15 residues. Germline loops: CDR1 MNHEY, CDR2 SVGEGT. The CDR3 spells CASRDYPGTAYEQYF. The CDR3, as DNA: TGTGCCAGCAGAGACTATCCCGGGACAGCCTACGAGCAGTACTTC.

The table lists this clonotype with a few counts. The chain carries TRBV3-1 and TRBJ2-3; D gene ambiguous. CDR3 length: 13 amino acids. CDR1 is LGHDT, CDR2 YNNKEL, per germline (reference sequence). V lost 3 bases and J 5 bases, leaving 9 bases between the germline ends. The CDR3 nucleotides are TGTGCCAGCAGCCATCGAGAGGAAGATACGCAGTATTTT. Translation gives CASSHREEDTQYF.

The rearrangement links TRBV20-1 to TRBJ1-6, with D perhaps matching TRBD1 (5 bases). The germline gives CDR1 DFQATT, CDR2 SNEGSKA (reference sequence). The CDR3 runs 16 residues. V was shortened by 3 bases and J by 0 bases, with 12 bases between the two germline ends. CDR3 nucleotide sequence: TGCAGTGCTAGTCCGGCAGGGAGCTCCTATAATTCACCCCTCCACTTT. This translates into CSASPAGSSYNSPLHF.

This clonotype was seen a few times. This rearrangement joins TRBV5-1 to TRBJ2-3, with D perhaps matching TRBD1 (6 bases). Looked up from germline, CDR1 is SGHRS and CDR2 is YFSETQ. V dropped 4 bases and J dropped 1 base, with 13 bases sitting between them. The CDR3 totals 15 residues. The CDR3 is CASSLRDIGTDTQYF. The DNA of the CDR3 is TGCGCCAGCAGCCTCCGGGACATAGGCACAGATACGCAGTATTTT.

This clonotype has ten or more counts. The chain carries TRBV6-6 and TRBJ2-1, with D possibly TRBD2 on 6 matching bases. The CDR3 sequence is 14 residues long. The ends were cut back, 7 bases at V and 8 bases at J, with 18 bases in the middle. The germline gives CDR1 MNHNY, CDR2 SVGAGI (reference sequence). The CDR3 here is CASTSDAWGDEQFF. The CDR3 coding sequence is TGTGCCAGCACTTCGGACGCTTGGGGGGATGAGCAGTTCTTC.

V gene TRBV14 combines with J gene TRBJ1-6; no reliable D call. Deletions cut 3 bases from V and 3 bases from J, with 6 bases between. The CDR3 covers 14 residues. Looked up from germline, CDR1 is SGHDN and CDR2 is FVKESK. The CDR3 region has the DNA TGTGCCAGCAGCCACACAGTCTATAATTCACCCCTCCACTTT. Translation gives CASSHTVYNSPLHF.

This clonotype was counted at least ten times. V usage is TRBV12-3 or TRBV12-4 and J usage is TRBJ2-1; D remains unclear. V was trimmed by 1 base and J by 9 bases, leaving 10 bases between them. This CDR3 contains 13 residues. The CDR3 here is CASSLVAWGEQFF. The CDR3 region has the DNA TGTGCCAGCAGTTTAGTGGCTTGGGGTGAGCAGTTCTTC.

This clonotype was found many times. The V gene is TRBV6-2 or TRBV6-3, the J gene TRBJ2-5; tentatively, D is TRBD1 (5 bases). Germline V gene sequence: CDR1 MNHEY, CDR2 SVGEGT. This CDR3 region has 14 residues. Trimming left V 2 bases short and J 0 bases short, with 7 bases between. The CDR3 protein is CASSYGHDQETQYF. The DNA for the CDR3 is TGTGCCAGCAGTTACGGACACGACCAAGAGACCCAGTACTTC.